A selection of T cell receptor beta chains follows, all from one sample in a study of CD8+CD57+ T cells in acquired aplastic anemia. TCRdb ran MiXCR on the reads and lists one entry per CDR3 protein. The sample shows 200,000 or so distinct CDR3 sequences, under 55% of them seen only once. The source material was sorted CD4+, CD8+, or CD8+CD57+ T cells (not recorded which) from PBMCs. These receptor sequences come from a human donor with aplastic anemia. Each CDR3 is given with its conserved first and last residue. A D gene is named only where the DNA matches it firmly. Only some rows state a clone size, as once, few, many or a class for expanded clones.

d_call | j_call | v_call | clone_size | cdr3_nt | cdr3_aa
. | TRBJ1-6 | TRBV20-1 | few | TGCAGTGCCCCAGCCTTGGACAGCCTTTTTTCACCCCTCCACTTT | CSAPALDSLFSPLHF
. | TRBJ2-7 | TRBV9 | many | TGTGCCAGCAGCGTAGGGACGTTTCCCTACGAGCAGTACTTC | CASSVGTFPYEQYF
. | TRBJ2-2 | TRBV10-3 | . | TGTGCCATCAGTGAGACAGACACCGGGGATCTGTTTTTT | CAISETDTGDLFF
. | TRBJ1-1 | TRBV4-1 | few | TGCGCCAGCAGCCTACGGACAGCTAACTCTGAAGCTTTCTTT | CASSLRTANSEAFF
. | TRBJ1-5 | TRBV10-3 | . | TGTGCCATCAGTGAAGAGGGTTTGGCCCAGCATTTT | CAISEEGLAQHF
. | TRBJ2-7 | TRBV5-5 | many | TGTGCCAGCAGCGAGCTCTACGAGCAGTACTTC | CASSELYEQYF
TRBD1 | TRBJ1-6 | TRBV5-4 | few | TGTGCCAGCAGCCTAGGGACAGGGTATTCACCCCTCCACTTT | CASSLGTGYSPLHF
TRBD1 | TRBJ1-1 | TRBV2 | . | TGTGCCAGCATCGGACAGGGTTGGTTTTCTGAAGCTTTCTTT | CASIGQGWFSEAFF
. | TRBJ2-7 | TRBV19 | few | TGTGCCAGTAGTATAGTGGGAGGGGGCGGCTACGAGCAGTACTTC | CASSIVGGGGYEQYF
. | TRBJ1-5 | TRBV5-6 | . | TGTGCCAGCAGCTTGGTAGGGAGCAATCAGCCCCAGCATTTT | CASSLVGSNQPQHF
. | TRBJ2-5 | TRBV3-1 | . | TGTGCCAGCAGCCCGGAGGGACCCCAAGAGACCCAGTACTTC | CASSPEGPQETQYF
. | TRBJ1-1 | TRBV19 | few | TGTGCCAGTATCTCTCCCCCGAACACTGAAGCTTTCTTT | CASISPPNTEAFF
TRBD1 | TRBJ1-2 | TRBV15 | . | TGTGCCACCAGCGGAGGGGGCGGTTATGGCTACACCTTC | CATSGGGGYGYTF
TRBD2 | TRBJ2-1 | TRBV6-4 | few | TGTGCCAGCAGTGACGGGACTAGCGGGGGGGCCAATGAGCAGTTCTTC | CASSDGTSGGANEQFF
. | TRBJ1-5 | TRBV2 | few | TGTGCCAGCAGTGAACTGGGATTAGATCAGCCCCAGCATTTT | CASSELGLDQPQHF
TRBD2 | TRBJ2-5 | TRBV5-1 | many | TGCGCCAGCAGCAACGCGGGAGGCCAAGAGACCCAGTACTTC | CASSNAGGQETQYF
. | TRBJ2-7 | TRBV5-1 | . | TGCGCCAGCAGCCCTACCCTCGAGCAGTACTTC | CASSPTLEQYF
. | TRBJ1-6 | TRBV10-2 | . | TGTGCCAGCTCACCACAACAAATAGCAGTATCGAAGTCACCCCTCCACTTT | CASSPQQIAVSKSPLHF
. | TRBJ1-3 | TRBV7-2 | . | TGTGCCAGCAGCTTATCAAAGTTAAACACCATATATTTT | CASSLSKLNTIYF
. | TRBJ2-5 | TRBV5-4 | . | TGTGCCAGCAGCAAACAGCGGGACCAAGAGACCCAGTACTTC | CASSKQRDQETQYF
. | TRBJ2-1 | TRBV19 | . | TGTGCCAGTAGTATAGGAGGTGTAGGACTCCGATACAATGAGCAGTTCTTC | CASSIGGVGLRYNEQFF
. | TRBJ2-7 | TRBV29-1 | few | TGCAGTATCCGGGACAACTCCTACGAGCAGTACTTC | CSIRDNSYEQYF
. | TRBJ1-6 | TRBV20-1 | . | TGCAGTGCTAGTGAGGGTAAGGGGGGTAATTCACCCCTCCACTTT | CSASEGKGGNSPLHF
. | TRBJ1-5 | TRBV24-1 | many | TGTGCCACCGGTCGTGAGGGGGGGGGCAATCAGCCCCAGCATTTT | CATGREGGGNQPQHF
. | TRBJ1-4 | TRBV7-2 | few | TGTGCCAGCAGCTTTTCCCGAACTAATGAAAAACTGTTTTTT | CASSFSRTNEKLFF
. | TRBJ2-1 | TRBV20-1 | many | TGCAGTGCTAGTCTGGGTAACGGTGAGCAGTTCTTC | CSASLGNGEQFF
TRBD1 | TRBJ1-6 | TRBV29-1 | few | TGCAGCGTCGGGGACAGTTCTAATTCACCCCTCCACTTT | CSVGDSSNSPLHF
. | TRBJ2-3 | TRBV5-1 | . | TGCGCCAGCAGCTTGGCTGGGGGTACGCTTAGCACAGATACGCAGTATTTT | CASSLAGGTLSTDTQYF